Listed below are T cell receptor beta chains from one sample, sequenced in a study of cytomegalovirus exposure and HLA in healthy donors. Profiling relied on immunoSEQ multiplex PCR, and the TCRdb table lists in-frame clones only, not all of them. The sample includes roughly 50,000 clones, about 77% of them seen just once. Sequencing input: PBMCs. These receptors all come from a young man in good health and CMV-seropositive. CDR3s include the opening cysteine and the closing phenylalanine or tryptophan. A D gene is named only where the DNA matches it firmly. Size is omitted from some rows. Given values are once, few, many or a class for expanded clones.

j_call clone_size v_call d_call cdr3_aa cdr3_nt
TRBJ1-5 . TRBV10-2 TRBD1 CASSGTGGLNQPQHF TGCGCCAGCAGTGGGACAGGGGGCCTCAATCAGCCCCAGCATTTT
TRBJ1-4 . TRBV7-9 . CASSSNAGEKLFF TGTGCCAGCAGCTCAAATGCGGGGGAAAAACTGTTTTTT
TRBJ1-1 . TRBV14 TRBD1 CASSQGLQGRAFF TGTGCCAGCAGCCAAGGCCTACAGGGGCGAGCTTTCTTT
TRBJ1-3 . TRBV2 TRBD1 CASTPTSGGRNTIYF TGTGCCAGCACCCCCACCTCAGGGGGCAGAAACACCATATATTTT
TRBJ1-2 . TRBV6-5 TRBD1 CASSYSGTGNYGYTF TGTGCCAGCAGTTACTCCGGGACAGGGAACTATGGCTACACCTTC
TRBJ1-6 . TRBV19 TRBD1 CASTGDRDNSPLHF TGTGCCAGCACCGGGGACAGAGATAATTCACCCCTCCACTTT
TRBJ1-6 . TRBV7-9 . CASSLGSGLSNSPLHF TGTGCCAGCAGCTTAGGAAGCGGGTTAAGTAATTCACCCCTCCACTTT
TRBJ2-3 . TRBV27 TRBD2 CASRPAGGAIIPQYF TGTGCCAGCAGACCAGCGGGGGGGGCTATAATTCCGCAGTATTTT
TRBJ1-1 few TRBV7-9 . CASSSTGIAEAFF TGTGCCAGCAGCTCTACAGGGATCGCTGAAGCTTTCTTT
TRBJ2-7 . TRBV9 TRBD2 CASSVAGGGGEQYF TGTGCCAGCAGCGTAGCGGGCGGGGGGGGTGAGCAGTACTTC
TRBJ2-5 . TRBV5-8 . CASSLGAQANRQETQYF TGTGCCAGCAGCTTGGGTGCGCAGGCGAATCGTCAAGAGACCCAGTACTTC
TRBJ2-1 . TRBV4-1 TRBD2 CASSQAPSGGQLSSYNEQFF TGCGCCAGCAGCCAAGCACCTAGCGGGGGGCAACTCAGCTCCTACAATGAGCAGTTCTTC
TRBJ1-2 . TRBV28 TRBD1 CASSKQRTGGYGYTF TGTGCCAGCAGTAAACAGCGGACAGGGGGCTATGGCTACACCTTC
TRBJ1-6 . TRBV6-4 TRBD1 CASSDSPGGNSPLHF TGTGCCAGCAGTGACTCGCCAGGGGGCAATTCACCCCTCCACTTT
TRBJ1-6 . TRBV9 . CASSHSGGTNSPLHF TGTGCCAGCAGCCACTCGGGAGGGACGAATTCACCCCTCCACTTT
TRBJ1-2 few TRBV7-9 . CASSPWGGNINYGYTF TGTGCCAGCAGCCCGTGGGGGGGAAATATTAACTATGGCTACACCTTC
TRBJ2-1 . TRBV15 TRBD2 CATRGERIRTSNNEQFF TGTGCCACCAGGGGTGAAAGGATTAGGACTAGCAACAATGAGCAGTTCTTC
TRBJ2-5 once TRBV7-6 . CASSSLQGLGETQYF TGTGCCAGCAGCTCCCTGCAGGGTCTGGGAGAGACCCAGTACTTC
TRBJ1-1 . TRBV27 . CASSSQRGTEAFF TGTGCCAGCAGCTCTCAAAGGGGCACTGAAGCTTTCTTT
TRBJ2-2 . TRBV6-4 TRBD1 CASSERGQGITGELFF TGTGCCAGCAGTGAGAGGGGACAGGGAATCACCGGGGAGCTGTTTTTT
TRBJ1-2 . TRBV27 TRBD1 CASSLLSPGQGAQYGYTF TGTGCCAGCAGTTTATTGAGTCCCGGACAGGGGGCACAATATGGCTACACCTTC
TRBJ1-5 once TRBV19 . CASRTGSGFGQPQHF TGTGCCAGTAGAACAGGGTCGGGGTTCGGACAGCCCCAGCATTTT
TRBJ2-4 . TRBV7-9 TRBD1 CASSLTGSKNIQYF TGTGCCAGCAGCTTGACAGGGAGTAAAAACATTCAGTACTTC
TRBJ1-2 once TRBV28 . CASSGGSRGGYTF TGTGCCAGCAGTGGGGGTTCCAGGGGAGGCTACACCTTC
TRBJ1-2 . TRBV13 TRBD1 CASSLGQGARGYTF TGTGCCAGCAGCTTGGGACAGGGGGCTCGGGGCTACACCTTC
TRBJ1-1 . TRBV9 . CASSVRSGNTEAFF TGTGCCAGCAGCGTAAGGTCGGGGAACACTGAAGCTTTCTTT
TRBJ2-2 . TRBV9 . CASSGGLRTGELFF TGTGCCAGCAGCGGAGGGCTCCGCACCGGGGAGCTGTTTTTT
TRBJ2-7 . TRBV11-1 . CASSPQTPYEQYF TGTGCCAGCAGCCCACAGACCCCCTACGAGCAGTACTTC
TRBJ1-3 . TRBV7-9 TRBD1 CADTDRGGGNTIYF TGTGCCGACACCGACAGGGGTGGCGGAAACACCATATATTTT
TRBJ1-1 . TRBV7-2 . CASSRVFMNTEAFF TGTGCCAGCAGCCGGGTTTTCATGAACACTGAAGCTTTCTTT
TRBJ2-3 . TRBV13 TRBD2 CASSRLAGGRTDTQYF TGTGCCAGCAGCAGGCTAGCGGGGGGCCGAACAGATACGCAGTATTTT
TRBJ2-5 . TRBV18 . CASSPTVPTGPNRTQYF TGTGCCAGCTCACCAACGGTCCCGACAGGACCAAACAGAACCCAGTACTTC
TRBJ1-1 . TRBV6-5 . CAIRDGMNTEAFF TGTGCCATCAGGGACGGGATGAACACTGAAGCTTTCTTT
TRBJ2-1 . TRBV27 TRBD1 CASSLSGTGEAEQFF TGTGCCAGCAGTTTATCAGGGACAGGGGAGGCTGAGCAGTTCTTC
TRBJ2-5 . TRBV18 . CASSPQGQETQYF TGTGCCAGCTCACCGCAGGGTCAAGAGACCCAGTACTTC